A selection of T cell receptor beta chains follows, all from one sample in a study of blood T cell repertoires in COVID-19. Some clones are missing from TCRdb's copy, which holds only in-frame ones; the method was immunoSEQ multiplex PCR. The sample contains over 250,000 clones, approximately 85% of which appear only once. Sequencing was carried out using peripheral blood. The receptors derive from a woman aged 25 to 39 with acute or convalescent COVID-19. The CDR3 runs from the conserved cysteine through the conserved F or W. A D gene is named only where the DNA matches it firmly. Size values are once, few and many counts, or a class for expanded clones, and some rows have none.

D gene | J gene | V gene | clone size | CDR3 protein | CDR3 DNA
. | TRBJ2-5 | TRBV18 | . | CASSRIDRFGKTQYF | TGTGCCAGCTCACGAATTGACAGGTTCGGAAAGACCCAGTACTTC
TRBD1 | TRBJ2-7 | TRBV11-2 | once | CASSLQGAGGYEQYF | TGTGCCAGCAGCTTACAAGGGGCAGGGGGCTACGAGCAGTACTTC
TRBD1 | TRBJ2-7 | TRBV6-2/TRBV6-3 | . | CASSYSTDRGYEQYF | TGTGCCAGCAGTTACTCGACGGACAGGGGGTACGAGCAGTACTTC
TRBD2 | TRBJ2-3 | TRBV24-1 | . | CATSDTGQGIGGGRADTQYF | TGTGCCACCAGTGATACTGGGCAGGGGATTGGTGGCGGGAGGGCAGATACGCAGTATTTT
TRBD1 | TRBJ2-7 | TRBV7-2 | . | CASSTRTGTYEQYF | TGTGCCAGCAGCACCCGGACAGGGACCTACGAGCAGTACTTC
. | TRBJ2-3 | TRBV11-2 | . | CASSRTSSTDTQYF | TGTGCCAGCAGCAGGACATCTAGCACAGATACGCAGTATTTT
. | TRBJ2-1 | TRBV7-9 | once | CASSLAGQAYNEQFF | TGTGCCAGCAGCTTAGCGGGGCAAGCCTACAATGAGCAGTTCTTC
TRBD1 | TRBJ1-1 | TRBV27 | . | CASSSRQGAFYTEAFF | TGTGCCAGCAGTTCCCGACAGGGGGCCTTTTACACTGAAGCTTTCTTT
. | TRBJ2-3 | TRBV5-6 | . | CASSLAWEQGAHTDTQYF | TGTGCCAGCAGCTTGGCATGGGAACAAGGGGCCCACACAGATACGCAGTATTTT
. | TRBJ2-3 | TRBV21-1 | once | CASTPDRVTDTQYF | TGTGCCAGCACACCGGACAGGGTCACAGATACGCAGTATTTT
. | TRBJ2-7 | TRBV5-1 | . | CASSLNTYEQYF | TGCGCCAGCAGCTTGAATACCTACGAGCAGTACTTC
TRBD2 | TRBJ2-5 | TRBV7-8 | few | CASSSPLLGLAAVRETQYF | TGTGCCAGCAGCTCCCCACTGCTGGGACTAGCGGCAGTGAGGGAGACCCAGTACTTC
TRBD2 | TRBJ2-3 | TRBV6-5 | . | CASSYQGLAPPGTQYF | TGTGCCAGCAGTTACCAAGGACTAGCGCCGCCCGGTACGCAGTATTTT
TRBD2 | TRBJ2-1 | TRBV20-1 | . | CSASSGMRNEQFF | TGCAGTGCTAGTAGCGGGATGAGAAATGAGCAGTTCTTC
TRBD2 | TRBJ2-1 | TRBV7-3 | . | CASSLTGTSGSVEQFF | TGTGCCAGCAGCTTAACCGGGACTAGCGGGAGCGTTGAGCAGTTCTTC
. | TRBJ1-1 | TRBV3-1/TRBV3-2 | . | CASSPHRIEAFF | TGTGCCAGCAGCCCCCACAGGATTGAAGCTTTCTTT
TRBD1 | TRBJ2-6 | TRBV7-9 | . | CASSHQTGGVTGANVLTF | TGTGCCAGCAGCCACCAGACAGGGGGCGTGACTGGGGCCAACGTCCTGACTTTC
. | TRBJ1-3 | TRBV10-2 | once | CASSRGVDGNTIYF | TGCGCCAGCTCCCGGGGTGTGGATGGAAACACCATATATTTT
TRBD1 | TRBJ1-2 | TRBV6-6 | . | CASSIRQGGYGYTF | TGTGCCAGCAGTATACGACAGGGAGGCTATGGCTACACCTTC
TRBD2 | TRBJ2-7 | TRBV11-3 | . | CASSLPRLAGARYEQYF | TGTGCCAGCAGCTTACCTCGACTAGCGGGAGCGCGCTACGAGCAGTACTTC
TRBD2 | TRBJ2-7 | TRBV11-2 | once | CASSGVRLAGGVYEQYF | TGTGCCAGCAGCGGGGTCAGACTAGCGGGAGGCGTCTACGAGCAGTACTTC
TRBD1 | TRBJ2-6 | TRBV24-1 | few | CATSDQDRGLSGANVLTF | TGTGCCACCAGTGATCAGGACAGGGGGCTGTCTGGGGCCAACGTCCTGACTTTC
. | TRBJ1-5 | TRBV19 | . | CASSMGILNSNQPQHF | TGTGCCAGTAGTATGGGCATCTTAAATAGCAATCAGCCCCAGCATTTT
TRBD1 | TRBJ2-7 | TRBV9 | . | CASSPRQGGDSYEQYF | TGTGCCAGCAGCCCGCGACAGGGGGGAGACTCCTACGAGCAGTACTTC
. | TRBJ2-6 | TRBV6-5 | . | CATQSTGANVLTF | TGTGCCACCCAGTCCACCGGGGCCAACGTCCTGACTTTC
TRBD1 | TRBJ1-2 | TRBV29-1 | once | CSVDQTGGRGYTF | TGCAGCGTGGACCAGACAGGGGGCCGTGGCTACACCTTC
TRBD2 | TRBJ2-2 | TRBV7-2 | . | CASSLGLAAGELFF | TGTGCCAGCAGCTTAGGACTAGCGGCCGGGGAGCTGTTTTTT
TRBD2 | TRBJ2-3 | TRBV19 | once | CASRRSGSSPDTQYF | TGTGCCAGTCGAAGGAGCGGGAGCAGCCCAGATACGCAGTATTTT
TRBD2 | TRBJ2-1 | TRBV30 | . | CAWSGGLAGVGNEQFF | TGTGCCTGGAGCGGGGGACTAGCGGGAGTCGGCAATGAGCAGTTCTTC
TRBD2 | TRBJ2-1 | TRBV6-2/TRBV6-3 | once | CASSYSAGDYNEQFF | TGTGCCAGCAGTTACTCAGCGGGAGACTACAATGAGCAGTTCTTC
. | TRBJ1-6 | TRBV2 | . | CASSRSGGYNSPLHF | TGTGCCAGCAGCCGTTCCGGGGGGTATAATTCACCCCTCCACTTT
. | TRBJ2-1 | TRBV9 | . | CASSRDSRSYNEQFF | TGTGCCAGCAGCCGCGACAGCCGCTCCTACAATGAGCAGTTCTTC
. | TRBJ2-7 | TRBV10-1 | few | CASRNEGRTYEQYF | TGCGCCAGCAGAAATGAGGGTCGGACCTACGAGCAGTACTTC
TRBD1 | TRBJ1-4 | TRBV7-9 | . | CASSPQGSVNEKLFF | TGTGCCAGCAGCCCACAGGGGTCGGTTAATGAAAAACTGTTTTTT
TRBD1 | TRBJ2-1 | TRBV10-3 | . | CAISELPGQGSYNEQFF | TGTGCCATCAGTGAGCTCCCAGGACAGGGGTCCTACAATGAGCAGTTCTTC
. | TRBJ1-1 | TRBV6-2/TRBV6-3 | . | CASSRYSGNTEAFF | TGTGCCAGCAGTCGTTATAGTGGGAACACTGAAGCTTTCTTT
. | TRBJ1-5 | TRBV2 | . | CASSKEQGDQPQHF | TGTGCCAGTTCAAAAGAACAGGGAGATCAGCCCCAGCATTTT
. | TRBJ1-6 | TRBV27 | few | CASNPAPGIANSPLHF | TGTGCCAGCAATCCTGCTCCCGGGATCGCGAATTCACCCCTCCACTTT
TRBD1 | TRBJ2-4 | TRBV7-2 | . | CASSLAGQIYKNIQYF | TGTGCCAGCAGCTTAGCGGGACAGATCTACAAAAACATTCAGTACTTC
TRBD2 | TRBJ2-7 | TRBV6-2/TRBV6-3 | . | CASRYGREPREQYF | TGTGCCAGCAGGTACGGGAGGGAGCCTCGGGAGCAGTACTTC
. | TRBJ1-3 | TRBV9 | few | CASSTRDTAFGSGNTIYF | TGTGCCAGCAGCACCAGGGACACAGCCTTTGGCTCTGGAAACACCATATATTTT
TRBD2 | TRBJ2-5 | TRBV7-6 | . | CASSLGLAGWSETQYF | TGTGCCAGCAGCTTGGGACTAGCGGGATGGTCAGAGACCCAGTACTTC
. | TRBJ1-4 | TRBV5-8 | . | CASSFGGTATNEKLFF | TGTGCCAGCAGCTTTGGGGGGACGGCAACTAATGAAAAACTGTTTTTT
. | TRBJ2-7 | TRBV9 | . | CASSVGTKNYEQYF | TGTGCCAGCAGCGTAGGGACTAAAAACTACGAGCAGTACTTC
. | TRBJ1-4 | TRBV11-3 | . | CASSLEAGPTNEKLFF | TGTGCCAGCAGCCTCGAAGCGGGACCCACTAATGAAAAACTGTTTTTT
TRBD1 | TRBJ1-2 | TRBV4-2 | . | CASSQEGTGIPYGYTF | TGTGCCAGCAGCCAAGAAGGGACAGGGATTCCTTATGGCTACACCTTC
TRBD1 | TRBJ2-1 | TRBV7-3 | . | CASSGTGGYNEQFF | TGTGCCAGCAGCGGGACAGGGGGCTACAATGAGCAGTTCTTC
TRBD1 | TRBJ1-1 | TRBV19 | . | CASSISQGVQNTEAFF | TGTGCCAGTAGTATCTCACAGGGGGTGCAGAACACTGAAGCTTTCTTT
TRBD1 | TRBJ2-1 | TRBV7-6 | . | CASSPGQVINEQFF | TGTGCCAGCAGCCCGGGACAGGTCATAAATGAGCAGTTCTTC
TRBD2 | TRBJ2-5 | TRBV30 | . | CAWSVQLAGGPETQYF | TGTGCCTGGAGTGTCCAACTAGCGGGAGGGCCGGAGACCCAGTACTTC
. | TRBJ2-1 | TRBV5-1 | . | CASSDFGSSYNEQFF | TGCGCCAGCAGCGACTTTGGGAGCTCCTACAATGAGCAGTTCTTC
. | TRBJ1-5 | TRBV6-2/TRBV6-3 | . | CASSYGVLSRVNQPQHF | TGTGCCAGCAGTTACGGGGTTCTGTCCAGGGTGAATCAGCCCCAGCATTTT
. | TRBJ2-7 | TRBV6-1 | . | CASSEGQRAYEQYF | TGTGCCAGCAGTGAAGGGCAGCGAGCTTACGAGCAGTACTTC
. | TRBJ2-5 | TRBV27 | . | CASSLSWGREETQYF | TGTGCCAGCAGTTTATCCTGGGGGCGAGAAGAGACCCAGTACTTC